These T cell receptor beta chains were read from a single sample in a study of cytomegalovirus exposure and HLA in healthy donors. The assay was immunoSEQ multiplex PCR, and TCRdb's table has in-frame clones only and misses some. The table lists roughly 310,000 clones, roughly 86% of them singletons. Sequencing was performed on PBMCs. The receptors stem from a man younger than 45 in good health and CMV-seronegative. CDR3s include the opening cysteine and the closing phenylalanine or tryptophan. Fields, in order: clone size, D gene, J gene, V gene, CDR3 DNA, CDR3 protein. The D gene is left open where the match is weak. For some rows the clone size is stated as once, few or many, or as a class when expanded; others skip it.

.	TRBD1	TRBJ2-6	TRBV4-1	TGCGCCAGCAGCCTATTCGGGACAGGGGGCTCTGGGGCCAACGTCCTGACTTTC	CASSLFGTGGSGANVLTF
few	.	TRBJ1-1	TRBV15	TGTGCCACCAGCAGATCCCAGGGGACTGAAGCTTTCTTT	CATSRSQGTEAFF
.	TRBD1	TRBJ2-1	TRBV4-3	TGCGCCAGCAGCCTCGGGACAGGCCAATACAATGAGCAGTTCTTC	CASSLGTGQYNEQFF
few	.	TRBJ2-2	TRBV6-5	TGTGCCAGCAGTGAGGGATTTCGGCTGTTTTTT	CASSEGFRLFF
.	TRBD2	TRBJ2-7	TRBV7-8	TGTGCCAGCAGCTTAGCGGCTAGCGGGGCGCTTTACGAGCAGTACTTC	CASSLAASGALYEQYF
.	TRBD2	TRBJ2-3	TRBV2	TGTGCCAGCAGTGATTTTGCGGGGGTCACAGATACGCAGTATTTT	CASSDFAGVTDTQYF
.	.	TRBJ2-3	TRBV6-6	TGTGCCAGCAGTTTCCCGTCCGATACGCAGTATTTT	CASSFPSDTQYF
.	.	TRBJ1-6	TRBV28	TGTGCCAGCAGTGAGAGAAGGAGCTCCTATAATTCACCCCTCCACTTT	CASSERRSSYNSPLHF
.	TRBD1	TRBJ1-2	TRBV27	TGTGCCAGCAGCAAGGGACAGAACTATGGCTACACCTTC	CASSKGQNYGYTF
.	TRBD1	TRBJ1-3	TRBV11-2	TGTGCCAGCAGCTCGACAGGGAGTGGAAACACCATATATTTT	CASSSTGSGNTIYF